A selection of T cell receptor beta chains follows, all from one sample in a study of T cell changes during pregnancy in multiple sclerosis. Assay used: immunoSEQ multiplex PCR; TCRdb lists only in-frame clones, some missing. The profile shows 55,000 or so clones, around 93% of them singletons. The specimen was CD4+ T cells from peripheral blood mononuclear cells, collected after pregnancy. These receptors were collected from a female donor in good health, enrolled as a control in a pregnancy study. Each CDR3 is given with its conserved first and last residue. The order of the fields is V gene, J gene, CDR3 protein.

v_gene: TRBV5-5; j_gene: TRBJ1-5; CDR3aa: CASSSGTRVRDQPQHF
v_gene: TRBV4-1; j_gene: TRBJ1-1; CDR3aa: CASSRGQGNMDTEAFF
v_gene: TRBV11-2; j_gene: TRBJ1-4; CDR3aa: CASSSHLRQVPTNEKLFF
v_gene: TRBV5-1; j_gene: TRBJ2-3; CDR3aa: CASSLARWDNRGDTDTQYF
v_gene: TRBV9; j_gene: TRBJ2-7; CDR3aa: CASSPYWSSYEQYF
v_gene: TRBV28; j_gene: TRBJ2-1; CDR3aa: CASIPTSGGYNEQFF
v_gene: TRBV6-5; j_gene: TRBJ1-2; CDR3aa: CASSYRGMRGYTF
v_gene: TRBV5-6; j_gene: TRBJ2-3; CDR3aa: CASSPLAGGPGDTQYF
v_gene: TRBV6-1; j_gene: TRBJ2-1; CDR3aa: CASQKNRGQLDEQFF
v_gene: TRBV6-1; j_gene: TRBJ1-1; CDR3aa: CASRGGQGYEAFF